A single sample is the source of the 24 T cell receptor beta chains below, sequenced in a study of tissue T cells after allogeneic stem cell transplantation. Libraries were prepared by immunoSEQ multiplex PCR; TCRdb keeps only in-frame clonotypes and omits some of them. The repertoire holds around 8,700 clones, 35% to 50% seen once, with around 1.6% in the top ten. The sample's time point: mouse harvest day 7 after allogeneic transplant. The graft held 10^6 splenic CD5+ T cells and 10^7 T-cell-depleted bone marrow cells. The source material was skin. These receptors originate from a female BALB/c mouse given C57BL/6 T cells with graft-versus-host disease after an allogeneic hematopoietic cell transplant.

This clone has a handful of counts. All gene names here are mouse names. The read falls 1 residue short of the CDR3 end, and the missing part is taken from the germline J gene. The rearrangement uses TRBV13-3 and TRBJ1-4; TRBD1 is a possible D gene (5 bases). Germline V gene lookup returns CDR1 NNHDY and CDR2 SYVADS. This CDR3 is built from 15 residues. The V end lost 0 bases, the J end lost 1 base, and 7 bases lay between the germline ends. The covered CDR3 bases are TGTGCCAGCAGTGATGCAACAGGTTCCAACGAAAGATTATTT. Its translation: CASSDATGSNERLF. The entire CDR3 reads CASSDATGSNERLFF.

As for this clone: Germline and genes here are mouse. The sequenced CDR3 bases are TGTGCCAGCAGCCGACAAAATGCAAACACCGGGCAGCTCTAC. Translated: CASSRQNANTGQLY. The entire CDR3 protein is CASSRQNANTGQLYF. The rearrangement links TRBV26 to TRBJ2-2; D gene ambiguous. The read ends 1 residue before the CDR3 terminus; that terminus is restored from the germline J gene. V was trimmed by 6 bases and J by 0 bases, leaving 11 bases between them. The germline V gene encodes CDR1 KGHPV and CDR2 FQNQEV (reference sequence). The CDR3 is 15 residues long. The full variable domain, completed using reference TRBV26 and TRBJ2-2, is NSKVIQTPRYLVKGQGQKAKMRCIPEKGHPVVFWYQQNKNNEFKFLINFQNQEVLQQIDMTEKRFSAECPSNSPCSLEIQSSEAGDSALYLCASSRQNANTGQLYFGEGSKLTVL.

As concerns this clone: Germline and genes: mouse. The read ends 1 residue before the CDR3 terminus; that terminus is restored from the germline J gene. The rearrangement uses TRBV16 and TRBJ2-7; the match to TRBD2 covers 10 bases. Losses at the gene ends were 4 bases for V and 4 bases for J; bases not matched to a gene: 1. This CDR3 has 13 residues. Germline loops: CDR1 SGHSA, CDR2 FRNQAP. The part of the CDR3 DNA that was read is TGTGCAAGCAGCTCGACTGGGGGGTATGAACAGTAC. Its protein product is CASSSTGGYEQY. The whole CDR3 sequence reads CASSSTGGYEQYF.

As to this clone: Mouse gene names and germline throughout. The read comes to an end 1 residue before the CDR3 does, leaving the germline J gene to fill in the end. This chain connects TRBV26 to TRBJ2-5; tentative D call: TRBD1 (6 bases). This CDR3 contains 15 residues. V was trimmed by 0 bases and J by 5 bases, leaving 12 bases between them. Germline-derived CDR1 and CDR2 are KGHPV and FQNQEV (reference sequence). CDR3 bases read: TGTGCCAGCAGTCTGTCGGGACAACCGGGAGACACCCAGTAC. It is translated as CASSLSGQPGDTQY. The complete CDR3 protein is CASSLSGQPGDTQYF.

Note on this clone: The listed genes are named as in mouse. From the germline J gene comes the end of the CDR3, since the read stops 1 residue before it. The chain combines TRBV12-1 with TRBJ2-4; the D gene is possibly TRBD2 (5 bases). The CDR3 runs 13 residues. Germline lookup yields CDR1 SGHSN and CDR2 HYEKVE. Trimming shortened V by 2 bases and J by 0 bases, and 5 bases separated the two germline ends. CDR3 residues: CASSRTSQNTLYF. Incomplete CDR3 DNA: TGTGCCAGCTCTCGGACTAGTCAAAACACCTTGTAC.

To note about this clone: Gene and germline names: mouse. The CDR3 end falls 1 residue outside the read, so it is completed with the germline J gene. The V gene is TRBV29, the J gene TRBJ2-4; 9 nucleotides line up with TRBD2. The CDR3 extends over 16 amino acids. CDR1 and CDR2 (germline): MSHET, SYDVDS. The V segment lost 3 bases and the J segment 0 bases; nucleotides outside the gene matches: 4. The CDR3 here is CASSFPGLGSQNTLYF. The sequenced part of the CDR3 DNA is TGTGCTAGCAGTTTCCCGGGACTGGGAAGTCAAAACACCTTGTAC.

With respect to this clone: The listed genes are named as in mouse. The sequenced fragment ends 1 residue before the CDR3 boundary, so the rest is inferred from the germline J gene. The same CDR3 also results from other DNA sequences found in this sample. V gene TRBV26 combines with J gene TRBJ2-7, with D possibly matching TRBD1 (5 bases). The CDR3 is 13 amino acids. The V and J ends lost 6 bases and 0 bases respectively, with 9 bases between them. Germline CDR1 is KGHPV and CDR2 is FQNQEV (reference sequence). The CDR3: CASSSGSSYEQYF. The part of the CDR3 DNA that was read is TGTGCCAGCAGCTCAGGGAGCTCCTATGAACAGTAC.

Regarding this clone: The gene names here belong to mouse. The read terminates 1 residue ahead of where the CDR3 ends, so the germline J gene completes it. The V gene is TRBV23, the J gene TRBJ2-4. Germline V gene sequence: CDR1 KGHTA, CDR2 FQNQQP. The CDR3 covers 12 residues. The CDR3 DNA, read in part, is TGCTCCAGCAGTCATGACGGTAACACCTTGTAC. Translating it yields CSSSHDGNTLY. The entire CDR3 protein is CSSSHDGNTLYF.

Comments on this clone: Gene names denote mouse genes. The read terminates 1 residue before the CDR3 end, so the remaining end is supplied by the germline J gene. The chain has TRBV20 and TRBJ1-1; D possibly corresponds to TRBD1 (5 bases). V shed 2 bases and J shed 1 base, with 14 bases lying between them. The CDR3 covers 15 residues. Germline loops: CDR1 GFQATS, CDR2 STVNSAI. The CDR3 DNA, read in part, is TGTGGTGCTAGGAAGTCCGGGACGCAAAACACAGAAGTCTTC. Translated: CGARKSGTQNTEVF. The whole CDR3 reads CGARKSGTQNTEVFF.

In the case of this clone: Genes here carry mouse names. Here the CDR3 reads CASSFPGANTEVFF. Partial CDR3 DNA: TGTGCCAGCAGTTTCCCGGGGGCAAACACAGAAGTCTTC. V and J are TRBV14 and TRBJ1-1, with a tentative D call TRBD1 (5 bases). The CDR3 end lies 1 residue beyond the end of the read and is filled in from the germline J gene. The CDR3 loop spans 14 amino acids. Deletions cut 1 base from V and 0 bases from J, with 7 bases between. Germline V gene sequence: CDR1 SGHDT, CDR2 FRDEAV.

To note about this clone: The gene symbols are mouse symbols. The read falls 1 residue short of the CDR3 end, and the missing part is taken from the germline J gene. The rearrangement links TRBV26 to TRBJ2-5; TRBD2 might be the D (5 bases). From germline, CDR1 is KGHPV and CDR2 FQNQEV (reference sequence). The length of the CDR3 is 14 residues. With 2 bases removed from V and 3 bases from J, the gap between germline ends came to 9 bases. The sequenced CDR3 bases are TGTGCCAGCAGTCTGATGGGGAGGCAAGACACCCAGTAC. Translated: CASSLMGRQDTQY. In full, the CDR3 reads CASSLMGRQDTQYF.

This clone was counted only a few times. Gene labels here are mouse ones. The CDR3 loop reads CAPGNSGNTLYF. The CDR3 DNA, read in part, is TGTGCCCCCGGCAATTCTGGAAATACGCTCTAT. V gene TRBV14 combines with J gene TRBJ1-3; no clear D gene. The CDR3 is cut off 1 residue early in the read; its end comes from the germline J gene. This CDR3 spans 12 amino acids. The V end lost 10 bases, the J end lost 0 bases, and 8 bases lay between the germline ends. Germline CDR1 is SGHDT and CDR2 is FRDEAV. Combining the CDR3 with reference TRBV14 and TRBJ1-3 gives the whole variable domain EAGVTQSPRYAVLQEGQAVSFWCDPISGHDTLYWYQQPRDQGPQLLVYFRDEAVIDNSQLPSDRFSAVRPKGTNSTLKIQSAKQGDTATYLCAPGNSGNTLYFGEGSRLIVV.

This clone was counted a few times. These gene names are mouse names. The read is 1 residue too short to cover the CDR3 end, so that end is filled in from the germline J gene. This chain connects TRBV31 to TRBJ1-1; D may be TRBD1 (5 bases). CDR3 size: 13 residues. Per the germline V gene, CDR1 is GKSSPN and CDR2 is SITVG. Deletions cut 3 bases from V and 0 bases from J, with 8 bases between. The CDR3 DNA, read in part, is TGTGCCTGGAGGGGACTGGCAAACACAGAAGTCTTC. As protein: CAWRGLANTEVF. Given in full, the CDR3 is CAWRGLANTEVFF.

A word on this clone: Gene labels here are mouse ones. The read ends 1 residue shy of where the CDR3 ends; the end is completed using the germline J gene. The chain couples TRBV26 to TRBJ1-1; D is unclear. This CDR3 is 13 amino acids long. V was cut by 6 bases and J by 1 base, with 9 bases left in between. CDR1 is KGHPV, CDR2 FQNQEV, per germline (reference sequence). The CDR3 reads CASSVDKNTEVFF. Partial CDR3 DNA: TGTGCCAGCAGCGTTGACAAAAACACAGAAGTCTTC.

As to this clone: The gene symbols are mouse symbols. The read ends 1 residue early relative to the CDR3; the germline J gene fills the gap. This rearrangement joins TRBV16 to TRBJ1-5, with 8 bases aligning to TRBD1. This CDR3 comprises 15 residues. The V gene end was trimmed by 4 bases and the J gene end by 0 bases; junction bases not matched to a gene: 2. Germline CDR1 SGHSA, CDR2 FRNQAP. The CDR3 protein is CASSSGQDNNQAPLF. Incomplete CDR3 DNA: TGTGCAAGCAGCTCGGGACAGGATAACAACCAGGCTCCGCTT.

Comment on this clone: The gene symbols are mouse symbols. Read coverage stops 1 residue before the CDR3 terminus; the germline J gene supplies the remainder. The chain couples TRBV26 to TRBJ1-3, with TRBD1 as a possible D gene (5 bases). Looked up from germline, CDR1 is KGHPV and CDR2 is FQNQEV (reference sequence). The CDR3 spans 15 residues. V was shortened by 0 bases and J by 2 bases, with 8 bases between the two germline ends. CDR3 DNA (partial): TGTGCCAGCAGTCTGTCCTCGGGGGCTGGAAATACGCTCTAT. This gives the protein CASSLSSGAGNTLY. The whole CDR3 sequence is CASSLSSGAGNTLYF. Drawing the rest from reference TRBV26 and TRBJ1-3, the complete variable domain is NSKVIQTPRYLVKGQGQKAKMRCIPEKGHPVVFWYQQNKNNEFKFLINFQNQEVLQQIDMTEKRFSAECPSNSPCSLEIQSSEAGDSALYLCASSLSSGAGNTLYFGEGSRLIVV.

Relative to its sample, this clone is medium-sized. Mouse gene names and germline throughout. Read coverage stops 1 residue before the CDR3 terminus; the germline J gene supplies the remainder. This chain uses TRBV3 with TRBJ1-2; D gene ambiguous. CDR1 and CDR2 from the germline V gene are SNHLY and FYNGKV (reference sequence). Trimming took 2 bases from V and 0 from J, leaving 7 bases between them. The CDR3 sequence is 14 residues long. CDR3 DNA (partial): TGTGCCAGCAGCTTAACCAGTGCAAACTCCGACTACACC. Its translation is CASSLTSANSDYT. The CDR3 as a whole reads CASSLTSANSDYTF.

A word on this clone: Genes and germline are mouse. CDR3 loop: CASSRGQGATEVFF. The CDR3 DNA, read in part, is TGTGCCAGCAGTCGGGGACAGGGGGCCACAGAAGTCTTC. The chain links TRBV26 to TRBJ1-1; TRBD1 matches 12 bases. The read finishes 1 residue shy of the CDR3 end, and the germline J gene is used to complete it. This CDR3 is 14 amino acids long. Germline values: CDR1 KGHPV, CDR2 FQNQEV (reference sequence). V was clipped by 4 bases and J by 4 bases; unmatched bases: 1.

In the case of this clone: These gene names are mouse names. Read data end 1 residue before the CDR3 end; the end is taken from the germline J gene. The chain joins TRBV26 to TRBJ1-2, with a tentative D call TRBD1 (6 bases). Germline CDR1 and CDR2: KGHPV and FQNQEV (reference sequence). V lost 1 base and J 0 bases, leaving 6 bases between the germline ends. There are 14 residues in the CDR3. CDR3 DNA (partial): TGTGCCAGCAGTCTGTACAGGGCAAACTCCGACTACACC. Translating gives CASSLYRANSDYT. The entire CDR3 protein is CASSLYRANSDYTF.

Remarks on this clone: Germline and genes here are mouse. Partial CDR3 DNA: TGTGCCAGCTCTCTCGAGGGAACTAGTGCAGAAACGCTGTAT. Its protein is CASSLEGTSAETLY. In full, the CDR3 is CASSLEGTSAETLYF. V and J are TRBV12-1 and TRBJ2-3; no reliable D call. From the germline J gene comes the end of the CDR3, since the read stops 1 residue before it. The V and J ends lost 0 bases and 0 bases respectively, with 9 bases between them. The CDR3 extends over 15 amino acids. From germline, CDR1 is SGHSN and CDR2 HYEKVE. The complete variable domain, with remaining parts taken from reference TRBV12-1 and TRBJ2-3, reads DSGVVQSPRHIIKEKGGRSVLTCIPISGHSNVVWYQQTLGKELKFLIQHYEKVERDKGFLPSRFSVQQFDDYHSEMNMSALELEDSAMYFCASSLEGTSAETLYFGSGTRLTVL.

A note on this clone: The gene symbols are mouse symbols. Coverage ceases 1 residue before the CDR3 finishes, and the germline J gene fills in the end. This rearrangement joins TRBV23 to TRBJ1-6. TRBJ1-6 falls under the ORF class, with uncertain function. The CDR3 totals 12 residues. The germline V gene has CDR1 KGHTA and CDR2 FQNQQP. The CDR3 spells CSSSQYNSPLYF. The part of the CDR3 DNA that was read is TGCTCCAGCAGCCAATATAATTCGCCCCTCTAC.

This clone was seen more than once but under ten times. Each gene name is a mouse one. The read terminates 1 residue ahead of where the CDR3 ends, so the germline J gene completes it. This rearrangement joins TRBV23 to TRBJ1-4; whether TRBD1, the table's D call, matches the DNA was not checked. From germline, CDR1 is KGHTA and CDR2 FQNQQP. The CDR3 extends over 16 amino acids. CDR3 loop: CSSSQAGPISNERLFF. Incomplete CDR3 DNA: TGCTCCAGCAGTCAAGCAGGCCCAATTTCCAACGAAAGATTATTT.

As regards this clone: Genes and germline are mouse. The sequenced fragment ends 1 residue before the CDR3 boundary, so the rest is inferred from the germline J gene. The rearrangement uses TRBV5 and TRBJ1-2; TRBD1 matches 7 bases. CDR3 length: 14 amino acids. Germline loops: CDR1 LGHNA, CDR2 YNLKQL (reference sequence). Germline trimming cut 3 bases from V and 1 base from J; bases unmatched to any gene: 2. The CDR3 loop is CASSQRQGNSDYTF. Partial CDR3 DNA: TGTGCCAGCAGCCAGCGACAGGGAAACTCCGACTACACC.

As regards this clone: The gene symbols are mouse symbols. Sequencing ends 1 residue short of the CDR3 end; the germline J gene provides the rest. The chain has TRBV4 and TRBJ2-4; D might be TRBD2 (6 bases). V was trimmed by 4 bases and J by 2 bases, leaving 7 bases between them. The CDR3 length is 13 residues. CDR1 and CDR2 (germline): LGHDT, YNNKQL (reference sequence). The part of the CDR3 DNA that was read is TGTGCCAGCAGCTGGGGGGTTCAAAACACCTTGTAC. Encoded protein: CASSWGVQNTLY. The CDR3 in its entirety is CASSWGVQNTLYF.